This T cell receptor beta chain was captured by sequencing in a study of CD8 T cells in ankylosing spondylitis. Germline V CDR1 and CDR2: SNHLY, FYNNEI. V was clipped by 7 bases and J by 0 bases, with 12 bases between them. This CDR3 is built from 14 residues. TCRdb reprocessed the 5' RACE reads with MiXCR, giving one entry per CDR3 protein. The sample contains some 220,000 distinct CDR3 sequences, around 8% of which appear only once. This clonotype appeared many times. The receptor was isolated from a female donor with ankylosing spondylitis or in good health (not recorded which). V is TRBV2 and J is TRBJ2-5; perhaps D is TRBD1 or TRBD2 (5 bases each). Sequences were obtained from blood, either unsorted or a sorted T cell fraction (not recorded which). The CDR3 protein is CASTRGQYQETQYF. In DNA, the CDR3 is TGTGCCAGCACACGGGGCCAATACCAAGAGACCCAGTACTTC. The full variable domain, completed using reference TRBV2 and TRBJ2-5, is EPEVTQTPSHQVTQMGQEVILRCVPISNHLYFYWYRQILGQKVEFLVSFYNNEISEKSEIFDDQFSVERPDGSNFTLKIRSTKLEDSAMYFCASTRGQYQETQYFGPGTRLLVL.